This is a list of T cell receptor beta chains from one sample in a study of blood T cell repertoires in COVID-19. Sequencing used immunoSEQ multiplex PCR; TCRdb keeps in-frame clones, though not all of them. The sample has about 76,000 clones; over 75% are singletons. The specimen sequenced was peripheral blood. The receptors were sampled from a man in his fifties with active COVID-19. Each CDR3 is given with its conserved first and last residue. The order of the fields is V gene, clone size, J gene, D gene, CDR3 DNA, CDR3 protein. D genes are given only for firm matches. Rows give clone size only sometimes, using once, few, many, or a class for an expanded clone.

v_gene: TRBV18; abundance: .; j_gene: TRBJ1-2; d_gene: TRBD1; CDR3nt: TGTGCCAGCTCACTCGGGCAGGGGGCGCTTGGCTACACCTTC; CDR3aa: CASSLGQGALGYTF
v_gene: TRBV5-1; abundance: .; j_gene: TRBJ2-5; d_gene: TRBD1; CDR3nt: TGCGCCAGCAGGGGAGAGGGACAGCACCAAGAGACCCAGTACTTC; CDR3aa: CASRGEGQHQETQYF
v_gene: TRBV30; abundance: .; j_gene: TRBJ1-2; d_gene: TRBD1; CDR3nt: TGTGCCTGGAGACCTACAGGGGGTAGGGGAGGCTACACCTTC; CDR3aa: CAWRPTGGRGGYTF
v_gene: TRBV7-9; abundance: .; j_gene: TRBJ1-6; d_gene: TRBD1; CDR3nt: TGTGCCAGCAGCTTAGGACAGGGGGACAATTCACCCCTCCACTTT; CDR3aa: CASSLGQGDNSPLHF
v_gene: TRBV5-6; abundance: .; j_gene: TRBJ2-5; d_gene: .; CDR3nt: TGTGCCAGCAGCTTCCAGTATTGGGAGACCCAGTACTTC; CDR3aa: CASSFQYWETQYF
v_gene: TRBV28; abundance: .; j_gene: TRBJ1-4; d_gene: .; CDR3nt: TGTGCCAGCAGTTTATCGAGGGTATTCAATGAAAAACTGTTTTTT; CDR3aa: CASSLSRVFNEKLFF
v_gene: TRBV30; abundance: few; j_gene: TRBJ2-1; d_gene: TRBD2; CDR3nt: TGTGCCTGGAGTGAATTAGGAATCGGGAGGAGGAATGAGCAGTTCTTC; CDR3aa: CAWSELGIGRRNEQFF
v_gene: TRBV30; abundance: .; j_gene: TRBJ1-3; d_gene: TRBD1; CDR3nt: TGTGCCTGGGGAAGGGGGCTAGGCGACGGAAACACCATATATTTT; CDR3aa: CAWGRGLGDGNTIYF
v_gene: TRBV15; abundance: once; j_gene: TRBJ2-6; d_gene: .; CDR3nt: TGTGCCACCAGCAGAGTCGGGGGAGCTGGGGCCAACGTCCTGACTTTC; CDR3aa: CATSRVGGAGANVLTF
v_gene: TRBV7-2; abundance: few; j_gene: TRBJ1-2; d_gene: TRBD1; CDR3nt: TGTGCCAGCAGCTTACAAGGACAGGGAGCAGCTGTCGGCTACACCTTC; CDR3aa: CASSLQGQGAAVGYTF
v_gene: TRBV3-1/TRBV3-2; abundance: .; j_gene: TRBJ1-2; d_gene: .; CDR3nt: TGTGCCAGCAGCGGACTCGGACAGCCCGAGGGCTACACCTTC; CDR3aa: CASSGLGQPEGYTF
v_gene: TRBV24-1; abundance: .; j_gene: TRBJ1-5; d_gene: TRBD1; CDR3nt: TGTGCCACCAGTGACACCGGGACAGGCGCCGGGAAACCCCAGCATTTT; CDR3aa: CATSDTGTGAGKPQHF
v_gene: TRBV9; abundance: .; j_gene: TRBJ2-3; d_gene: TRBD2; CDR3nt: TGTGCCAGCAGCGTACTAGCGGCCTATGGCACAGATACGCAGTATTTT; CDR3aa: CASSVLAAYGTDTQYF
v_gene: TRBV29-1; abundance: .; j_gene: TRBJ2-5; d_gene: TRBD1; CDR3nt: TGCAGCGTGCCGGGACAGGGGGCCCGAGAGACCCAGTACTTC; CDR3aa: CSVPGQGARETQYF
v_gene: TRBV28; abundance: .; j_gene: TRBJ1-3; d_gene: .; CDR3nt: TGTGCCAGCAGAAAGGAGTTATCTGGAAACACCATATATTTT; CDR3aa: CASRKELSGNTIYF
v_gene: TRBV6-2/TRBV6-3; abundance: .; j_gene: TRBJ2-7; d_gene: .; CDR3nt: TGTGCCAGCAGTTCCCTCCGGAAGAGCGGATTCACCTACGAGCAGTACTTC; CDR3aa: CASSSLRKSGFTYEQYF
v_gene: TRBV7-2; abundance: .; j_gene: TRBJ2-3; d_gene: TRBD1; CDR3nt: TGTGCCAGCAGCTTAATGAGGGGGCAGGGCACAGATACGCAGTATTTT; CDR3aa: CASSLMRGQGTDTQYF
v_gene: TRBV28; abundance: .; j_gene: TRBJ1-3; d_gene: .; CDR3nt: TGTGTCAGCCAGGGAAACACCATATATTTT; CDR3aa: CVSQGNTIYF
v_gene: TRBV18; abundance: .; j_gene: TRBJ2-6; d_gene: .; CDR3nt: TGTGCCAGCTCACGTCAGGGGAGCGGGGCCAACGTCCTGACTTTC; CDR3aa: CASSRQGSGANVLTF